The sequence of this T cell receptor beta chain was determined in a study of T cell changes during pregnancy in multiple sclerosis. Sequenced by immunoSEQ multiplex PCR; TCRdb stores in-frame clones only, minus some. In the table there are 65,000 to 95,000 clones, around 91% of which are singletons. The CDR3 consists of 15 residues. Germline assignment: CDR1 LNHDA and CDR2 SQIVND (reference sequence). J was trimmed by 4 bases and V by 8 bases; bases with no gene match: 6. In its sample, this clone was seen once. The chain couples TRBV19 to TRBJ2-2, with 11 bases matching TRBD2. This specimen consisted of peripheral blood, obtained before pregnancy. The sequence was collected from a female donor with multiple sclerosis, enrolled in a pregnancy study. The CDR3 DNA is TGTGCCAGTGGCGGGACTAGCGGCCCCACCGGGGAGCTGTTTTTT. Amino acids: CASGGTSGPTGELFF.